Described below is a single T cell receptor (beta chain) sequence and its context. Its target is not known. These data originate in a study of T cell repertoires in cytomegalovirus infection. Study-level information: Signatures in public TCR beta sequences pointed to both CMV infection and matching HLA type. Study outcomes and limitations: The ex vivo response showed dominance by HLA-C-restricted CMV-specific TCR beta clonotypes.

TCRdb re-called the reads through MiXCR, storing one row per CDR3 protein. This sample yields approximately 300,000 distinct CDR3 sequences, of which roughly 25% are seen a single time; 10% to 15% belongs to the top ten. The germline CDR1 and CDR2 sequences are MDHEN and SYDVKM. This CDR3 has 13 amino acids. V shed 6 bases and J shed 9 bases, with 17 bases lying between them. This chain links TRBV28 with TRBJ1-2, with D unclear. The sequence came from a human donor in good health (CMV status not recorded). Some clones in this sample may be carry-over from other donors' samples. Specimen: cultured PBMCs, collected from culture after CMV antigen stimulation. In nucleotides, the CDR3 is TGTGCCAGCAGCCCTCGCAGGCCCGGCAGCTACACCTTC. Protein: CASSPRRPGSYTF.